Listed below are T cell receptor beta chains from one sample, sequenced in a study of CD8 T cells in Susac syndrome. TCRdb recomputed calls from the immunoSEQ multiplex PCR reads with MiXCR, one row per CDR3 protein. The sample holds 100,000 to 150,000 distinct CDR3 sequences, around 94% seen once. The sample comprised CD4+ T cells from PBMCs. These receptors all come from a human donor in good health. Each CDR3 is given with its conserved first and last residue. D genes are given only for firm matches. Clone size appears in some rows only: once, few, many, or a class for an expanded clone.

>TRBV20-1|.|TRBJ1-1|.
CSARGDGGTTEAFF
TGCAGTGCTAGAGGGGACGGGGGGACCACTGAAGCTTTCTTT
>TRBV30|.|TRBJ1-1|.
CAWSTGIQTEAFF
TGTGCCTGGAGTACGGGGATTCAGACTGAAGCTTTCTTT
>TRBV19|.|TRBJ1-2|TRBD1
CASSGTGRKGGYGYTF
TGTGCCAGTAGCGGGACAGGGAGAAAGGGAGGCTATGGCTACACCTTC
>TRBV7-2|.|TRBJ1-2|TRBD1
CASSADRGWYGYTF
TGTGCCAGCAGCGCAGACAGGGGTTGGTATGGCTACACCTTC
>TRBV12-3/TRBV12-4|.|TRBJ1-1|.
CASRESDGVMNTEAFF
TGTGCCAGCAGGGAAAGCGACGGGGTCATGAACACTGAAGCTTTCTTT
>TRBV20-1|.|TRBJ2-5|TRBD1
CSASIGQGRETQYF
TGCAGTGCTAGTATCGGACAGGGCCGGGAGACCCAGTACTTC
>TRBV2|once|TRBJ1-2|.
CASSVVRDYGYTF
TGTGCCAGCAGCGTGGTAAGAGACTATGGCTACACCTTC
>TRBV5-1|.|TRBJ2-4|.
CASSAKGDIQYF
TGCGCCAGCAGCGCGAAGGGAGACATTCAGTACTTC
>TRBV5-6|.|TRBJ2-1|.
CASSFVRDGGNEQFF
TGTGCCAGCAGCTTTGTCAGGGATGGAGGGAATGAGCAGTTCTTC
>TRBV13|.|TRBJ1-1|.
CASSSRTPGTEAFF
TGTGCCAGCAGCTCCCGGACGCCGGGCACTGAAGCTTTCTTT
>TRBV7-2|.|TRBJ1-5|.
CASRAQVNQPQHF
TGTGCCAGCCGTGCACAGGTCAATCAGCCCCAGCATTTT
>TRBV3-1|.|TRBJ1-1|.
CASSPSGQNTEAFF
TGTGCCAGCAGTCCTTCCGGACAGAACACTGAAGCTTTCTTT
>TRBV2|.|TRBJ2-2|TRBD2
CASRLRRAGGTGELFF
TGTGCCAGCAGGCTTCGGCGAGCGGGAGGAACCGGGGAGCTGTTTTTT
>TRBV6-2/TRBV6-3|.|TRBJ2-5|TRBD2
CASGAGGLETQYF
TGTGCCAGCGGAGCGGGAGGGCTAGAGACCCAGTACTTC
>TRBV18|.|TRBJ1-2|.
CASSPDRGYTF
TGTGCCAGCTCACCCGATCGAGGCTACACCTTC
>TRBV7-2|.|TRBJ2-1|.
CASSLALASYNEQFF
TGTGCCAGCAGCTTAGCTTTAGCGTCATACAATGAGCAGTTCTTC
>TRBV5-1|.|TRBJ2-2|TRBD1
CASSAGTANTGELFF
TGCGCCAGCAGCGCCGGGACAGCGAACACCGGGGAGCTGTTTTTT
>TRBV15|.|TRBJ2-2|TRBD2
CATSSLMKRESTGELFF
TGTGCCACCAGCAGCCTCATGAAGCGGGAGAGCACCGGGGAGCTGTTTTTT
>TRBV21-1|.|TRBJ2-7|.
CASSKDGGGRTYEQYF
TGTGCCAGCAGCAAAGATGGGGGCGGGAGAACCTACGAGCAGTACTTC
>TRBV19|.|TRBJ2-7|TRBD1
CASSSLDRSLRGQYF
TGTGCCAGTAGTTCACTGGACAGGTCACTTCGCGGGCAGTACTTC
>TRBV5-1|.|TRBJ2-1|.
CASSLYEQFF
TGCGCCAGCAGCTTGTATGAGCAGTTCTTC
>TRBV6-5|.|TRBJ2-5|TRBD1
CASSYRPGQGPETQYF
TGTGCCAGCAGTTACAGACCGGGACAGGGCCCAGAGACCCAGTACTTC
>TRBV4-1|.|TRBJ1-1|TRBD1
CASSQTGPVTEAFF
TGCGCCAGCAGCCAGACAGGGCCTGTCACTGAAGCTTTCTTT
>TRBV19|.|TRBJ1-5|.
CASSIYGEGKDQPQQF
TGTGCCAGTAGTATATACGGCGAGGGGAAGGATCAGCCCCAGCAATTT
>TRBV5-6|.|TRBJ1-3|.
CASSFSGPVTGNTIYF
TGTGCCAGCAGCTTTTCCGGCCCAGTCACTGGAAACACCATATATTTT
>TRBV18|.|TRBJ1-2|TRBD1
CASSSTGMEGYTF
TGTGCCAGCTCATCGACAGGGATGGAGGGCTACACCTTC
>TRBV12-3/TRBV12-4|.|TRBJ2-2|.
CASSTRMGPPGELFF
TGTGCCAGCAGTACACGGATGGGCCCACCCGGGGAGCTGTTTTTT
>TRBV5-1|.|TRBJ1-4|TRBD1
CASSPTGLEEKLFF
TGCGCCAGCAGCCCGACAGGGCTCGAAGAAAAACTGTTTTTT
>TRBV20-1|.|TRBJ2-1|TRBD2
CSASVLAGNNEQFF
TGCAGTGCTAGCGTCCTAGCGGGGAACAATGAGCAGTTCTTC
>TRBV27|.|TRBJ2-7|TRBD2
CASSQHTSGRVSYEQYF
TGTGCCAGCAGTCAGCATACTAGCGGGAGGGTCTCCTACGAGCAGTACTTC
>TRBV2|.|TRBJ2-1|.
CANDQGLSYNEQFF
TGTGCCAACGATCAGGGTCTTTCCTACAATGAGCAGTTCTTC
>TRBV20-1|.|TRBJ1-2|.
CSARTIVGASGGYTF
TGCAGTGCTAGAACGATCGTAGGGGCCTCGGGTGGCTACACCTTC
>TRBV5-6|.|TRBJ1-5|.
CASSLEGLSNQPQHF
TGTGCCAGCAGCTTGGAAGGACTTAGCAATCAGCCCCAGCATTTT
>TRBV20-1|.|TRBJ2-7|TRBD2
CSARGAGVYEQYF
TGCAGTGCTAGAGGAGCGGGAGTCTACGAGCAGTACTTC
>TRBV20-1|once|TRBJ1-5|.
CSATRGQSDQPQHF
TGCAGTGCAACAAGAGGGCAGAGTGATCAGCCCCAGCATTTT
>TRBV29-1|.|TRBJ2-5|.
CSVSGARETQYF
TGCAGCGTTTCTGGGGCCAGGGAGACCCAGTACTTC
>TRBV29-1|.|TRBJ2-5|.
CSVDPQETQYF
TGCAGCGTTGACCCGCAAGAGACCCAGTACTTC
>TRBV19|once|TRBJ2-1|TRBD2
CASSLGVSGSFSYNEQFF
TGTGCCAGTAGTCTGGGGGTTAGCGGGAGTTTCTCCTACAATGAGCAGTTCTTC
>TRBV5-1|.|TRBJ2-4|.
CASRQSQGRDIQYF
TGCGCCAGCCGTCAGTCGCAGGGGCGGGACATTCAGTACTTC
>TRBV25-1|.|TRBJ2-1|.
CASSLTGPSYNEQFF
TGTGCCAGCAGTCTAACGGGGCCCTCCTACAATGAGCAGTTCTTC
>TRBV13|.|TRBJ2-5|.
CASSLRGSGRQETQYF
TGTGCCAGCAGCCTTCGGGGCTCTGGGAGGCAAGAGACCCAGTACTTC
>TRBV6-2/TRBV6-3|.|TRBJ1-2|TRBD1
CASTDRGPNYGYTF
TGTGCCAGCACCGACAGGGGTCCGAACTATGGCTACACCTTC
>TRBV12-3/TRBV12-4|.|TRBJ1-1|.
CASSIGTAAEAFF
TGTGCCAGCAGTATCGGGACGGCGGCGGAAGCTTTCTTT
>TRBV7-2|once|TRBJ1-2|TRBD1
CASSLGIGTGRPYGYTF
TGTGCCAGCAGCTTAGGAATTGGGACAGGGAGGCCCTATGGCTACACCTTC
>TRBV9|.|TRBJ2-2|.
CASSVVQIANTGELFF
TGTGCCAGCAGCGTAGTTCAGATAGCGAACACCGGGGAGCTGTTTTTT
>TRBV7-2|.|TRBJ2-6|.
CASSIRSSGANVLTF
TGTGCCAGCAGCATACGTAGCTCTGGGGCCAACGTCCTGACTTTC
>TRBV5-1|.|TRBJ1-2|.
CASSASVRPNVDYGYTF
TGCGCCAGCTCCGCCAGTGTACGTCCGAACGTGGACTATGGCTACACCTTC
>TRBV20-1|.|TRBJ2-5|TRBD2
CSARVRTSAETQYF
TGCAGTGCTAGAGTCCGGACTAGCGCTGAGACCCAGTACTTC